This T cell receptor beta chain emerged from a study of human T cells and chemical hapten exposure. Study overall: Patch tests put 0.01% DPC on the upper back, and the results were checked at 6 days. General observations from the study: DPC sensitization produced no change in TCRs with frequency above 1 in 1000.

Worth noting for this clonotype: Antigen specificity is unknown.

The CDR3 spans 15 residues. Losses at the gene ends were 3 bases for V and 3 bases for J; bases not matched to a gene: 8. CDR1 and CDR2 (germline): DFQATT, SNEGSKA (reference sequence). The sample's time point: patch test 1, 2 weeks after DPC sensitization. Treatment defined: therapeutic diphenylcyclopropenone sensitization with weekly scalp DPC. One entry per CDR3 protein results from TCRdb running MiXCR on the RACE reads. The sample records approximately 110,000 distinct CDR3 sequences, roughly 9.6% being singletons. This clonotype was obtained from a woman aged 40 to 50 with alopecia areata. Some clones in this sample may be carry-over from other donors' samples. The source was whole blood, collected in connection with sensitization to the hapten diphenylcyclopropenone (DPC). The J gene is TRBJ2-7, the V gene TRBV20-1; 10 bases map to TRBD1. In DNA form, the CDR3 reads TGCAGTGCTAGCCAAACCGGGACAGGGGACTACGAGCAGTACTTC. Translation: CSASQTGTGDYEQYF.